These 20 T cell receptor beta chains came from one sample sequenced in a study of shared clonotypes between healthy human individuals. Assay: immunoSEQ multiplex PCR; the TCRdb copy retains only in-frame clones and omits some. Of hundreds of thousands of clones listed, over 60% were seen once; the top ten hold approximately 12%. Sequencing was carried out using PBMCs. These receptors were obtained from a woman between 40 and 55 years old in good health. Some clones in this sample may be carry-over from other donors' samples.

This clone was counted between two and nine times. The chain links TRBV11-2 to TRBJ1-1, with unresolved D. Trimming pared 0 bases from V and 2 bases from J, leaving 4 bases between. The length of the CDR3 is 13 residues. Germline-derived CDR1 and CDR2 are SGHAT and FQNNGV. CDR3 protein: CASSLDLNTEAFF. The DNA for the CDR3 is TGTGCCAGCAGCTTAGACCTCAACACTGAAGCTTTCTTT.

The chain carries TRBV9 and TRBJ2-3, with a tentative D call TRBD1 (5 bases). The V gene lost 0 bases and the J gene lost 0 bases, with 8 bases spanning the gap. From germline, CDR1 is SGDLS and CDR2 YYNGEE. This CDR3 has 15 amino acids. This chain's CDR3 is CASSVGGESTDTQYF. In DNA form, the CDR3 reads TGTGCCAGCAGCGTAGGGGGCGAGAGCACAGATACGCAGTATTTT.

In this sample, this clone turned up a few times. The rearrangement uses TRBV28 and TRBJ2-7; no clear D gene. Germline-derived CDR1 and CDR2 are MDHEN and SYDVKM. The CDR3 spans 14 residues. V was clipped by 6 bases and J by 5 bases, with 17 bases between them. The CDR3 DNA reads TGTGCCAGCAGCCCAATTTTGTGGCGTCACGAGCAGTACTTC. Amino acids: CASSPILWRHEQYF.

This clone was picked up one time. The V gene is TRBV11-3, the J gene TRBJ2-2; TRBD2 agrees at 9 bases. The CDR3 is 16 residues long. V lost 5 bases to trimming and J lost 3 bases; unmatched junction nucleotides: 7. Germline-derived CDR1 and CDR2 are SGHNT and YENEEA. The CDR3 bases are TGTGCCAGCAGCGTAACCCTAGCGGGGTACACCGGGGAGCTGTTTTTT. Protein product: CASSVTLAGYTGELFF.

CDR3 sequence (DNA): TGTGCCTGGAACCCAGAGCCTTCCACTGAAGCTTTCTTT. The encoded protein is CAWNPEPSTEAFF. V gene TRBV30 combines with J gene TRBJ1-1; D gene ambiguous. Germline loops: CDR1 GTSNPN, CDR2 SVGIG (reference sequence). V was shortened by 4 bases and J by 4 bases, with 13 bases between the two germline ends. This CDR3 region has 13 residues. Supplemented by reference TRBV30 and TRBJ1-1, the full variable domain reads SQTIHQWPATLVQPVGSPLSLECTVEGTSNPNLYWYRQAAGRGLQLLFYSVGIGQISSEVPQNLSASRPQDRQFILSSKKLLLSDSGFYLCAWNPEPSTEAFFGQGTRLTVV.

This chain connects TRBV5-4 to TRBJ1-1, with D perhaps TRBD1 (6 bases). Trimming took off 4 bases at V and 1 base at J, with 11 bases between the two ends. The V gene's germline CDR1 is SGHNT and CDR2 YYREEE (reference sequence). The CDR3 length is 14 residues. For the CDR3, the DNA is TGTGCCAGCAGCCTACTACAGGGGAACACTGAAGCTTTCTTT. Its protein product is CASSLLQGNTEAFF.

A note on this clone: The sample has other DNA sequences that encode this CDR3 too. CDR3 sequence reads: CASSQVKRRTQYF. The CDR3, as DNA: TGTGCCAGCAGTCAAGTTAAGAGAAGGACCCAGTACTTC. The rearrangement links TRBV6-4 to TRBJ2-5; D uncertain. This CDR3 region has 13 residues. Germline V gene lookup returns CDR1 MRHNA and CDR2 SNTAGT. Trimming took 5 bases from V and 7 from J, leaving 14 bases between them.

The rearrangement links TRBV4-3 to TRBJ2-6; 7 bases are shared with TRBD1. This CDR3 region has 17 residues. The V gene end was trimmed by 4 bases and the J gene end by 2 bases; junction bases not matched to a gene: 8. Germline V gives CDR1 LGHNA, CDR2 YSLEER. This chain's CDR3 is CASSPWLGGAGANVLTF. The DNA for the CDR3 is TGCGCCAGCAGCCCTTGGCTAGGGGGCGCTGGGGCCAACGTCCTGACTTTC.

With respect to this clone: A far larger clone is one base from this, pointing to a likely read error. V and J are TRBV25-1 and TRBJ1-1; D ambiguous. V was cut by 3 bases and J by 3 bases, with 11 bases left in between. Germline V gene sequence: CDR1 MGHDK, CDR2 SYGVNS. The CDR3 consists of 14 residues. CDR3 DNA sequence: TGTGCCAGCAGTGAGGCAGGAAGGGACACTGAAGCTTTCTTT. Amino acid sequence: CASSEAGRDTEAFF. Full variable domain (remainder filled in from reference TRBV25-1 and TRBJ1-1): EADIYQTPRYLVIGTGKKITLECSQTMGHDKMYWYQQDPGMELHLIHYSYGVNSTEKGDLSSESTVSRIRTEHFPLTLESARPSHTSQYLCASSEAGRDTEAFFGQGTRLTVV.

This clone was observed at least ten times. This CDR3 is also generated by other DNA sequences in the sample. The gene calls are TRBV29-1 and TRBJ2-1; TRBD2 aligns across 7 bases. The CDR3 consists of 13 residues. V shed 4 bases and J 7 bases; nucleotides not matched to a gene: 7. CDR1 and CDR2 (germline): SQVTM, ANQGSEA. DNA of the CDR3: TGCAGCGTTGCAGCCTGGGGGGGGAATGAGCAGTTCTTC. As protein: CSVAAWGGNEQFF.

This sequence joins TRBV30 and TRBJ2-1, with D possibly TRBD1 on 5 matching bases. V lost 4 bases, J lost 0 bases, and 10 bases lay in between. The CDR3 totals 14 residues. CDR1 and CDR2 from the germline V gene are GTSNPN and SVGIG (reference sequence). This CDR3 is CAWTRVFSYNEQFF. The CDR3 nucleotides read TGTGCCTGGACCAGGGTTTTCTCCTACAATGAGCAGTTCTTC. Complete variable domain (other parts from reference TRBV30 and TRBJ2-1): SQTIHQWPATLVQPVGSPLSLECTVEGTSNPNLYWYRQAAGRGLQLLFYSVGIGQISSEVPQNLSASRPQDRQFILSSKKLLLSDSGFYLCAWTRVFSYNEQFFGPGTRLTVL.

This clone was counted once. V gene TRBV7-9 combines with J gene TRBJ1-5; the D is unclear. Trimming cost V 0 bases and J 2 bases, with 11 bases left between them. This CDR3 is built from 16 residues. In germline, CDR1 is SEHNR, CDR2 FQNEAQ (reference sequence). The CDR3 DNA reads as TGTGCCAGCAGCTTAGCGGCGGATATGGGCAATCAGCCCCAGCATTTT. Encoded protein: CASSLAADMGNQPQHF.

The chain is built from TRBV19 and TRBJ2-5, with D perhaps matching TRBD1 (5 bases). Trimming cost V 3 bases and J 2 bases, with 19 bases left between them. Looked up from germline, CDR1 is LNHDA and CDR2 is SQIVND (reference sequence). The CDR3 loop spans 17 amino acids. The CDR3 DNA follows: TGTGCCAGTAGTATCCGTGGGGCAGGCGGCAGGCAAGAGACCCAGTACTTC. Protein product: CASSIRGAGGRQETQYF.

The CDR3 region has the DNA TGTGCCAGCAGCCTAGGCAGGAACACTGAAGCTTTCTTT. Translated, it gives CASSLGRNTEAFF. This chain links TRBV14 with TRBJ1-1; D ambiguous. The CDR3 has 13 amino acids. Trimming cost V 4 bases and J 1 base, with 7 bases left between them. Germline loops: CDR1 SGHDN, CDR2 FVKESK.

The chain carries TRBV28 and TRBJ2-5; TRBD2 matches 8 bases. Near its end, the DNA agrees better with TRBJ2-7, so the J call may be wrong. CDR3 length: 13 residues. Germline V gene data show CDR1 as MDHEN and CDR2 as SYDVKM. The CDR3 sequence: CASSWTSLGEQYF. The CDR3, as DNA: TGTGCCAGCAGTTGGACTAGCCTCGGCGAGCAGTACTTC.

The genes are TRBV7-2 and TRBJ2-5, with unresolved D. Trimming removed 0 bases from V and 4 bases from J, with 9 bases in between. Germline CDR1 reads SGHTA; CDR2 reads FQGNSA. CDR3 length equals 14 residues. The CDR3 sequence is CASSLAGSPETQYF. For the CDR3, the DNA is TGTGCCAGCAGCTTAGCGGGCTCCCCAGAGACCCAGTACTTC. Combining the CDR3 with reference TRBV7-2 and TRBJ2-5 gives the whole variable domain GAGVSQSPSNKVTEKGKDVELRCDPISGHTALYWYRQSLGQGLEFLIYFQGNSAPDKSGLPSDRFSAERTGGSVSTLTIQRTQQEDSAVYLCASSLAGSPETQYFGPGTRLLVL.

The chain is built from TRBV6-5 and TRBJ1-1, with 7 bases that match TRBD1. The CDR3 runs to 15 residues. CDR1 MNHEY and CDR2 SVGAGI come from the germline V gene. Unmatched junction bases numbered 5, after V lost 0 bases and J lost 4 bases. The CDR3 nucleotides are TGTGCCAGCAGTTACTCGACAGGGCCGGGCACTGAAGCTTTCTTT. Its translation: CASSYSTGPGTEAFF.

V is TRBV11-2 and J is TRBJ2-7; perhaps TRBD1 as D (6 bases). V gave up 5 bases and J gave up 3 bases, with 11 bases separating them. Germline V lookup: CDR1 SGHAT, CDR2 FQNNGV. The CDR3 totals 13 residues. The CDR3 protein is CASSNRDNYEQYF. The CDR3 DNA is TGTGCCAGCAGCAATAGGGACAACTACGAGCAGTACTTC.

This chain connects TRBV4-1 to TRBJ1-1; unclear D gene. Per the germline V gene, CDR1 is MGHRA and CDR2 is YSYEKL. V was clipped by 6 bases and J by 0 bases, with 17 bases between them. The CDR3 is 16 residues long. The CDR3 spells CASRALGLPLNTEAFF. CDR3 nucleotide sequence: TGCGCCAGCAGGGCTCTCGGACTACCTTTGAACACTGAAGCTTTCTTT.

In regard to this clone: With a far larger clone one base away, a read error is the likely cause. Other DNA sequences in the sample encode the same CDR3. The chain is built from TRBV28 and TRBJ2-7; no definite D call. This CDR3 spans 14 amino acids. Germline V gene data show CDR1 as MDHEN and CDR2 as SYDVKM. Here the CDR3 reads CASSDNPSSYEQYF. In DNA form, the CDR3 reads TGTGCCAGCAGTGACAATCCAAGCTCCTACGAGCAGTATTTC.